This record covers a single T cell receptor beta chain. Profiled with immunoSEQ multiplex PCR; TCRdb holds only in-frame clones, not every one. The table includes about 140,000 clones, approximately 87% detected once. This entry is derived from a study of blood T cell repertoires in COVID-19. Whole-study context: Specimens from acute and convalescent COVID-19 originated in the United States, Italy and Spain.

The CDR3 consists of 15 residues. With 5 bases clipped from V and 0 bases from J, the junction kept 4 bases outside the gene matches. CDR1 and CDR2 (germline): SGHAT, FQNNGV. The TCR sequence derives from a woman aged 35 to 49 with acute or convalescent COVID-19. Sequencing was carried out using peripheral blood. The chain has TRBV11-2 and TRBJ1-3, with 7 bases fitting TRBD1. The CDR3 sequence is CASSRGTDSGNTIYF. The CDR3 nucleotides are TGTGCCAGCAGCCGAGGGACAGACTCTGGAAACACCATATATTTT.